The T cell receptor beta chain described here comes from a study of cytomegalovirus exposure and HLA in healthy donors. Study conclusions and caveats: A cluster of highly shared sequence variants was likely a sequencing artifact. Analyses of presence and absence presupposed an approximately uniform sequencing depth across donors.

The germline gives CDR1 SGHRS, CDR2 YFSETQ. J lost 4 bases, V lost 4 bases, and 10 bases had no gene match. The CDR3 sequence is 17 residues long. This clone occurred once. What it recognizes is unknown. Other DNA sequences from this sample encode an identical CDR3 as well. With 60 Vbeta and 13 Jbeta primers, the PCR was carried out. Measured with immunoSEQ multiplex PCR; TCRdb has only the in-frame clones, and not every one. Seen here are approximately 150,000 clones, 60% to 70% observed once, and the top ten hold approximately 6.6%. The chain recombines TRBV5-1 with TRBJ2-3; 12 bases agree with TRBD2. Material: PBMCs. This receptor was obtained from a woman aged 60-70 years in good health and CMV-seropositive. CDR3 bases: TGCGCCAGCAGCATTTGGACTAGCGGGAAAGCCCCAGATACGCAGTATTTT. This codes for CASSIWTSGKAPDTQYF.